These 31 T cell receptor beta chains originate from one sample sequenced in a study of OX40 agonist ivuxolimab in advanced cancers. The repertoire was sequenced with immunoSEQ multiplex PCR; TCRdb's copy has only in-frame clones and lacks some. The profile shows about 77,000 clones, around four fifths of them singletons. This material consisted of CD4+ or CD8+ T cells sorted from blood, taken in a trial of the OX40 agonist ivuxolimab. These receptors came from an adult with an advanced solid tumor such as melanoma, head and neck, liver or kidney cancer.

This clone was seen once. The chain links TRBV5-6 to TRBJ1-2, with no clear D. Trimming removed 0 bases at V and 0 bases at J, with 6 bases between. CDR1 is SGHDT, CDR2 YYEEEE, per germline. The length of the CDR3 is 14 residues. The CDR3 nucleotides read TGTGCCAGCAGCTTGGCAACAGCTAACTATGGCTACACCTTC. Translating gives CASSLATANYGYTF.

There are a few counts of this clone. This chain links TRBV5-1 with TRBJ1-6; a possible D gene is TRBD1 (5 bases). V was shortened by 1 base and J by 7 bases, with 12 bases between the two germline ends. The length of the CDR3 is 15 residues. The V gene's germline CDR1 is SGHRS and CDR2 YFSETQ. CDR3 amino acids: CASSLMGVANSPLHF. The CDR3 DNA reads as TGCGCCAGCAGCTTGATGGGGGTGGCGAATTCACCCCTCCACTTT.

V usage is TRBV7-2 and J usage is TRBJ1-5; D is perhaps TRBD1 (6 bases). The germline V gene encodes CDR1 SGHTA and CDR2 FQGNSA. V was pared by 2 bases and J by 7 bases, with 24 bases between. The CDR3 is 18 amino acids. The CDR3 DNA is TGTGCCAGCAGCTTATTCGGCCCAACAGGGCCTACGGGGCAGCCCCAGCATTTT. It encodes CASSLFGPTGPTGQPQHF.

The chain is built from TRBV7-8 and TRBJ1-5; tentatively, D is TRBD1 (6 bases). V was cut by 5 bases and J by 5 bases, with 19 bases left in between. CDR1 is SGHVS and CDR2 is FQNEAQ in the germline V gene. The length of the CDR3 is 16 residues. The CDR3 DNA sequence: TGTGCCAGCAGCCGGGAATTCACAGGGTTCGATCAGCCCCAGCATTTT. This codes for CASSREFTGFDQPQHF.

V and J are TRBV30 and TRBJ1-2; the D is unclear. Trimming shortened V by 3 bases and J by 0 bases, and 14 bases separated the two germline ends. This CDR3 has 15 amino acids. Germline values: CDR1 GTSNPN, CDR2 SVGIG (reference sequence). In DNA, the CDR3 is TGTGCCTGGAGCGCCCTAAACAGAGCTAACTATGGCTACACCTTC. Protein sequence: CAWSALNRANYGYTF.

This clone was counted a few times. The V call is TRBV27, the J call TRBJ1-4; 9 positions match TRBD1. Germline loops: CDR1 MNHEY, CDR2 SMNVEV (reference sequence). V lost 4 bases and J lost 7; bases outside the gene matches: 10. The CDR3 consists of 16 residues. CDR3 protein: CASSSPRGTGSEKLFF. As DNA, the CDR3 is TGTGCCAGCAGTTCCCCCCGCGGGACAGGGAGTGAAAAACTGTTTTTT.

The chain has TRBV6-6 and TRBJ2-1; TRBD2 might be the D (6 bases). V lost 2 bases, J lost 4 bases, and 12 bases lay in between. Germline V lookup: CDR1 MNHNY, CDR2 SVGAGI (reference sequence). The CDR3 contains 15 residues. CDR3 region: CASSYPGALYNEQFF. The CDR3 nucleotides are TGTGCCAGCAGTTACCCGGGAGCCCTTTACAATGAGCAGTTCTTC.

The CDR3, as DNA: TGTGCCAGTTCGGCGGGGCACGGCCCAGGGAACACTGAAGCTTTCTTT. Encoded protein: CASSAGHGPGNTEAFF. The V and J genes are TRBV7-3 and TRBJ1-1, with D perhaps TRBD1 (5 bases). The V and J ends lost 9 bases and 1 base respectively, with 21 bases between them. Germline V gene sequence: CDR1 SGHTA, CDR2 FQGTGA. The CDR3 contains 16 residues. Based on the CDR3 plus reference TRBV7-3 and TRBJ1-1, the full variable domain is GAGVSQTPSNKVTEKGKYVELRCDPISGHTALYWYRQSLGQGPEFLIYFQGTGAADDSGLPNDRFFAVRPEGSVSTLKIQRTERGDSAVYLCASSAGHGPGNTEAFFGQGTRLTVV.

The chain carries TRBV6-5 and TRBJ1-4, with 7 nucleotides matching TRBD1. Germline V gene data show CDR1 as MNHEY and CDR2 as SVGAGI. V lost 2 bases and J lost 4; bases outside the gene matches: 7. The CDR3 runs to 16 residues. CDR3 residues: CASSYARPGGNEKLFF. The CDR3 nucleotides read TGTGCCAGCAGTTACGCGCGCCCAGGGGGTAATGAAAAACTGTTTTTT.

The genes are TRBV7-2 and TRBJ2-7; the D is unclear. V lost 3 bases, J lost 7 bases, and 7 bases lay in between. Germline V gene lookup returns CDR1 SGHTA and CDR2 FQGNSA. The CDR3 spans 11 residues. The CDR3 sequence: CASSFDREQYF. The CDR3, as DNA: TGTGCCAGCAGCTTCGATCGGGAGCAGTACTTC. The full variable domain, its missing parts supplied by reference TRBV7-2 and TRBJ2-7, is GAGVSQSPSNKVTEKGKDVELRCDPISGHTALYWYRQSLGQGLEFLIYFQGNSAPDKSGLPSDRFSAERTGGSVSTLTIQRTQQEDSAVYLCASSFDREQYFGPGTRLTVT.

The V and J genes are TRBV5-8 and TRBJ2-3; a weak D match, TRBD2 (6 bases). Trimming removed 3 bases at V and 4 bases at J, with 15 bases between. The CDR3 is 15 amino acids. From germline, CDR1 is SGHTS and CDR2 YDEGEE. The CDR3 region is CASSSILAGSDTQYF. The CDR3 DNA reads TGTGCCAGCAGCTCGATTCTGGCGGGATCAGATACGCAGTATTTT.

The chain uses TRBV7-9 and TRBJ2-1; 12 nucleotides match TRBD2. Germline V CDR1 and CDR2: SEHNR, FQNEAQ (reference sequence). The trim removed 4 bases at V and 8 bases at J, leaving 6 bases unmatched. CDR3 length: 15 amino acids. The CDR3 sequence is CASSSSGGAVDEQFF. CDR3 bases: TGTGCCAGCAGCTCTAGCGGGGGGGCGGTCGATGAGCAGTTCTTC.

The chain carries TRBV29-1 and TRBJ1-1; D is perhaps TRBD1 (5 bases). The CDR3 is 15 residues long. The V gene's germline CDR1 is SQVTM and CDR2 ANQGSEA. V lost 7 bases and J lost 0, with 18 bases in between. The CDR3 loop is CSARRGAPMNTEAFF. CDR3 nucleotides: TGCAGCGCCCGGAGGGGCGCCCCAATGAACACTGAAGCTTTCTTT.

The V call is TRBV7-6, the J call TRBJ2-3, with TRBD1 identical over 10 bases. Germline CDR1 is SGHVS and CDR2 is FNYEAQ. The CDR3 runs to 15 residues. The V and J ends lost 5 bases and 1 base, in that order; junction bases with no gene match: 3. CDR3 amino acids: CASSQGTGGTDTQYF. The CDR3 bases are TGTGCCAGCAGCCAAGGGACAGGGGGCACAGATACGCAGTATTTT.

This clone was detected only once. V and J are TRBV6-1 and TRBJ2-5; the match to TRBD1 covers 7 bases. V lost 5 bases to trimming and J lost 1 base; unmatched junction nucleotides: 7. This CDR3 is built from 15 residues. Germline values: CDR1 MNHNS, CDR2 SASEGT. The CDR3 DNA follows: TGTGCCAGCAGTATAAGACAGGGCACCCAAGAGACCCAGTACTTC. Protein product: CASSIRQGTQETQYF.

The V gene is TRBV7-3, the J gene TRBJ1-1, with TRBD1 as a possible D gene (5 bases). The V gene lost 4 bases and the J gene lost 5 bases, with 11 bases spanning the gap. CDR1 is SGHTA and CDR2 is FQGTGA in the germline V gene. This CDR3 comprises 13 residues. The CDR3 nucleotides are TGTGCCAGCAGCTCGGGGGATTTAACTGAAGCTTTCTTT. Translation gives CASSSGDLTEAFF.

This clone was found once. The chain couples TRBV7-6 to TRBJ2-2; 8 bases map to TRBD2. The V segment lost 1 base and the J segment 8 bases; nucleotides outside the gene matches: 9. This CDR3 contains 16 residues. The germline gives CDR1 SGHVS, CDR2 FNYEAQ. The CDR3 DNA reads as TGTGCCAGCAGCTTAGGGTCTAGCGGGCATGGAGGGGAGCTGTTTTTT. This sequence encodes CASSLGSSGHGGELFF.

The chain joins TRBV30 to TRBJ2-7; D not certain. The CDR3 loop spans 12 amino acids. Trimming cost V 0 bases and J 3 bases, with 6 bases left between them. Germline CDR1 is GTSNPN and CDR2 is SVGIG (reference sequence). The CDR3 sequence is CAWSVRGYEQYF. The CDR3 DNA reads as TGTGCCTGGAGTGTACGAGGCTACGAGCAGTACTTC.

V usage is TRBV6-5 and J usage is TRBJ1-3; no reliable D call. The V end was cut by 0 bases, the J end by 4 bases, with 10 bases between. The CDR3 has 15 amino acids. The germline CDR1 and CDR2 sequences are MNHEY and SVGAGI. The DNA for the CDR3 is TGTGCCAGCAGTTACTCGCCGGGCAGGGGAAACACCATATATTTT. It is translated as CASSYSPGRGNTIYF.

The chain recombines TRBV5-1 with TRBJ2-3; 10 bases align to TRBD2. Germline V gives CDR1 SGHRS, CDR2 YFSETQ. V lost 4 bases and J lost 4; bases outside the gene matches: 6. The CDR3 has 15 residues. The DNA of the CDR3 is TGCGCCAGCAGCCTCCTAGCGGGAGCTTCAGATACGCAGTATTTT. Its translation is CASSLLAGASDTQYF. Combining the CDR3 with reference TRBV5-1 and TRBJ2-3 gives the whole variable domain KAGVTQTPRYLIKTRGQQVTLSCSPISGHRSVSWYQQTPGQGLQFLFEYFSETQRNKGNFPGRFSGRQFSNSRSEMNVSTLELGDSALYLCASSLLAGASDTQYFGPGTRLTVL.

The chain links TRBV7-3 to TRBJ2-2; D is perhaps TRBD1 (5 bases). The CDR3 consists of 16 residues. CDR1 and CDR2 from the germline V gene are SGHTA and FQGTGA. V lost 1 base to trimming and J lost 1 base, with 10 bases between them. CDR3 in DNA: TGTGCCAGCAGCTTAAGAAACGGACAGAACACCGGGGAGCTGTTTTTT. Translation gives CASSLRNGQNTGELFF.

This chain links TRBV28 with TRBJ1-2; D is uncertain. The CDR3 is 13 amino acids. The V gene's germline CDR1 is MDHEN and CDR2 SYDVKM. V lost 2 bases and J lost 4, with 8 bases in between. This CDR3 is CASSLPGVYGYTF. The DNA for the CDR3 is TGTGCCAGCAGTTTACCGGGAGTCTATGGCTACACCTTC.

The rearrangement links TRBV5-1 to TRBJ1-1; D gene ambiguous. The CDR3 consists of 14 residues. With 4 bases removed from V and 1 base from J, the gap between germline ends came to 11 bases. Per germline, CDR1 SGHRS and CDR2 YFSETQ. CDR3 coding DNA: TGCGCCAGCAGCCATCCTGACCGGAACACTGAAGCTTTCTTT. This sequence encodes CASSHPDRNTEAFF.

Concerning this clone: This sample includes further DNA sequences coding for the same CDR3. The chain recombines TRBV28 with TRBJ2-2; no definite D call. V lost 4 bases, J lost 2 bases, and 11 bases lay in between. The CDR3 has 15 amino acids. Germline CDR1 and CDR2: MDHEN and SYDVKM. The CDR3 nucleotides are TGTGCCAGCAGTTACAACCGCGGAAACACCGGGGAGCTGTTTTTT. It yields the protein CASSYNRGNTGELFF.

The rearrangement uses TRBV5-5 and TRBJ2-3; the match to TRBD2 covers 7 bases. The V gene's germline CDR1 is SGHKS and CDR2 YYEKEE (reference sequence). This CDR3 spans 14 amino acids. With 7 bases clipped from V and 0 bases from J, the junction kept 5 bases outside the gene matches. CDR3 protein: CASAPSGSTDTQYF. The CDR3 nucleotides are TGTGCCAGCGCCCCTAGCGGTAGCACAGATACGCAGTATTTT. The variable domain in full, completed from reference TRBV5-5 and TRBJ2-3, reads DAGVTQSPTHLIKTRGQQVTLRCSPISGHKSVSWYQQVLGQGPQFIFQYYEKEERGRGNFPDRFSARQFPNYSSELNVNALLLGDSALYLCASAPSGSTDTQYFGPGTRLTVL.

V usage is TRBV11-3 and J usage is TRBJ2-2; a weak D match, TRBD2 (7 bases). Germline CDR1 reads SGHNT; CDR2 reads YENEEA. V gave up 6 bases and J gave up 4 bases, with 18 bases separating them. There are 16 residues in the CDR3. The CDR3 sequence: CASSVGGALPTGELFF. The DNA of the CDR3 is TGTGCCAGCAGTGTTGGGGGGGCGCTCCCCACCGGGGAGCTGTTTTTT.

The CDR3 loop reads CASSPDTSVREQYF. For the CDR3, the DNA is TGTGCCAGCAGCCCGGACACCTCGGTTCGGGAGCAGTACTTC. This chain connects TRBV7-6 to TRBJ2-7; D is possibly TRBD1 (5 bases). The germline gives CDR1 SGHVS, CDR2 FNYEAQ. Trimming pared 5 bases from V and 7 bases from J, leaving 18 bases between. The CDR3 totals 14 residues.

CDR3 DNA: TGTGCCAGCAGTTCCGGTCCTAACTATGGCTACACCTTC. This translates into CASSSGPNYGYTF. V gene TRBV28 combines with J gene TRBJ1-2; D not certain. V lost 4 bases and J 0 bases, leaving 6 bases between the germline ends. This CDR3 has 13 residues. Per the germline V gene, CDR1 is MDHEN and CDR2 is SYDVKM.

The chain links TRBV6-5 to TRBJ1-1; no clear D gene. Germline CDR1 and CDR2: MNHEY and SVGAGI. The CDR3 sequence is 14 residues long. Trimming cost V 4 bases and J 6 bases, with 15 bases left between them. The chain's CDR3 is CASSWSFGPSEAFF. Written as DNA, the CDR3 is TGTGCCAGCAGTTGGTCGTTCGGACCCTCTGAAGCTTTCTTT.

The chain links TRBV11-2 to TRBJ2-6; 11 bases line up with TRBD1. V shed 5 bases and J 3 bases; nucleotides not matched to a gene: 3. The CDR3 extends over 16 amino acids. Per germline, CDR1 SGHAT and CDR2 FQNNGV. This chain's CDR3 is CASSQDRGLGANVLTF. CDR3 in DNA: TGTGCCAGCAGCCAGGACAGGGGGCTTGGGGCCAACGTCCTGACTTTC. Together with reference TRBV11-2 and TRBJ2-6, the CDR3 gives the full variable domain: EAGVAQSPRYKIIEKRQSVAFWCNPISGHATLYWYQQILGQGPKLLIQFQNNGVVDDSQLPKDRFSAERLKGVDSTLKIQPAKLEDSAVYLCASSQDRGLGANVLTFGAGSRLTVL.

This clone was recorded many times. This chain links TRBV28 with TRBJ1-6, with D unresolved. Germline CDR1 and CDR2: MDHEN and SYDVKM. V was trimmed by 5 bases and J by 9 bases, leaving 5 bases between them. The CDR3 totals 11 residues. The CDR3 DNA is TGTGCCAGCAGTAAAGGTTCACCCCTCCACTTT. Its protein is CASSKGSPLHF.